These 4 T cell receptor beta chains were sequenced from one sample in a study of blood T cell repertoires in COVID-19 (TCRdb year 2020). The library was produced with the immunoSEQ multiplex PCR assay. Not all clones reach the TCRdb copy of this immuneACCESS table, which keeps in-frame sequences only. Checked studies attribute under half of the gap to unresolved V genes and leave the rest unexplained. Counted in this sample were 300,000 or so clones; 70% to 90% of them appeared once. Of the sample, over 1% is held by the ten largest clones. Specimen: peripheral blood. Receptors were obtained from a man aged 70 or older with acute or convalescent COVID-19.

V and J are TRBV18 and TRBJ2-7; unclear D gene. Trimming took off 6 bases at V and 0 bases at J, with 6 bases between the two ends. CDR1 and CDR2 (germline): KGHSH, LQKENI. This CDR3 region has 12 residues. The CDR3 bases are TGTGCCAGCTCCGAGAGCTCCTACGAGCAGTACTTC. Translating gives CASSESSYEQYF.

The V gene is TRBV5-1, the J gene TRBJ1-4; TRBD1 aligns across 7 bases. Germline assignment: CDR1 SGHRS and CDR2 YFSETQ. CDR3 length equals 15 residues. J gave up 7 bases and V 4 bases, and 10 bases lay outside the gene matches. DNA of the CDR3: TGCGCCAGCAGCACCCAGGGGGTTTTTGGTGAAAAACTGTTTTTT. Its translation is CASSTQGVFGEKLFF.

In nucleotides, the CDR3 is TGTGCCAGCAGCTTAGGGACTAGCGGGGTCCACGAGCAGTACTTC. It translates to CASSLGTSGVHEQYF. The chain carries TRBV11-2 and TRBJ2-7; TRBD2 matches at 12 bases. The V segment lost 1 base and the J segment 5 bases; nucleotides outside the gene matches: 3. Germline CDR1 and CDR2: SGHAT and FQNNGV. The CDR3 runs 15 residues.

CDR3 amino acids: CASSRKGAGLVQETQYF. CDR3 DNA sequence: TGTGCCAGCAGCCGCAAGGGAGCGGGCCTCGTCCAAGAGACCCAGTACTTC. The V gene is TRBV14, the J gene TRBJ2-5, with D possibly being TRBD2 (6 bases). V lost 4 bases, J lost 1 base, and 19 bases lay in between. The CDR3 length is 17 residues. CDR1 is SGHDN and CDR2 is FVKESK in the germline V gene.